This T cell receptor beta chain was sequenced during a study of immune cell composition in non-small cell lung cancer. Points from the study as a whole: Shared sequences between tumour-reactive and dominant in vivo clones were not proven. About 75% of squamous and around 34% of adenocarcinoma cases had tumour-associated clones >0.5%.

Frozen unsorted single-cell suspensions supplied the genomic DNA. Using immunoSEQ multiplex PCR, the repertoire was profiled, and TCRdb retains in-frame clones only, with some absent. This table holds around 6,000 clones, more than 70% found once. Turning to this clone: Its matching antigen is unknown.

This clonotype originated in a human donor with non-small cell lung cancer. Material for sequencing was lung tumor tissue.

DNA of the CDR3: TGTGCCAGCAGCCTCACAGGGGGCCTTGGCTACACCTTC. The encoded protein is CASSLTGGLGYTF. The chain combines TRBV9 with TRBJ1-2; 9 bases align to TRBD1. The CDR3 spans 13 residues. Germline V lookup: CDR1 SGDLS, CDR2 YYNGEE. The V segment lost 4 bases and the J segment 7 bases; nucleotides outside the gene matches: 5.